The clone carrying this T cell receptor beta chain was observed a single time. CDR1 is MDHEN, CDR2 SYDVKM, per germline. This CDR3 has 14 residues. Trimming took 5 bases from V and 4 from J; bases not matched to a gene: 6. These data come from a study of T cell responses to AZD1222 COVID-19 vaccine. Method: immunoSEQ multiplex PCR; TCRdb's copy keeps in-frame clones and lacks some. The repertoire consists of roughly 170,000 clones, with around 88% occurring once and the leading ten covering 0.49%. The V and J genes are TRBV28 and TRBJ2-7; 9 nucleotides match TRBD1. Material: peripheral blood, obtained on day 0 of AZD1222 vaccination. The receptor was isolated from an adult in good health. CDR3 sequence (DNA): TGTGCCAGCAGTACACCGGGACAGGGATACGAGCAGTACTTC. Protein: CASSTPGQGYEQYF. Using reference TRBV28 and TRBJ2-7 for the parts outside the CDR3, the full variable domain is DVKVTQSSRYLVKRTGEKVFLECVQDMDHENMFWYRQDPGLGLRLIYFSYDVKMKEKGDIPEGYSVSREKKERFSLILESASTNQTSMYLCASSTPGQGYEQYFGPGTRLTVT.